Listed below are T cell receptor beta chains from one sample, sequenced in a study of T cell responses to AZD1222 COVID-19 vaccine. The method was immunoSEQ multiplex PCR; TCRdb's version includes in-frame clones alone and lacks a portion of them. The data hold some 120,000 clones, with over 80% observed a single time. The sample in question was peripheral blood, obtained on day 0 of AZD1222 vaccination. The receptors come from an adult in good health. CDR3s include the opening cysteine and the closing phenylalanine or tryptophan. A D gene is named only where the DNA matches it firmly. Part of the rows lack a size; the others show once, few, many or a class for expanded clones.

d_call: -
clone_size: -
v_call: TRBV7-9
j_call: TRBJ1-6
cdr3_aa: CASSLDGPKNSPLHF
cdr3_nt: TGTGCCAGCAGCTTAGATGGGCCCAAGAATTCACCCCTCCACTTT

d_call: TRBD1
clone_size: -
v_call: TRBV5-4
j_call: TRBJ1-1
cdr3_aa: CASSLVDRPGTEAFF
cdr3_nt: TGTGCCAGCAGCTTGGTGGACAGGCCTGGGACTGAAGCTTTCTTT

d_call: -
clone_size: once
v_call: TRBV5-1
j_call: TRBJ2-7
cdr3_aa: CASSLGFGSRGEQYF
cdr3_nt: TGCGCCAGCAGCTTGGGCTTCGGTTCGCGGGGCGAGCAGTACTTC

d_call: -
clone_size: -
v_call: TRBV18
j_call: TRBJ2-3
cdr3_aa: CASSPLSSGRAGTDTQYF
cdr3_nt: TGTGCCAGCTCACCCTTAAGTAGCGGACGGGCCGGCACAGATACGCAGTATTTT

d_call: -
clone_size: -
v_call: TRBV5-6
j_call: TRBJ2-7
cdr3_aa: CASSYGRVDEQYF
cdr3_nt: TGTGCCAGCAGCTACGGCAGGGTCGACGAGCAGTACTTC

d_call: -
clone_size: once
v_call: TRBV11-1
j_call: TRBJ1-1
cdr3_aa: CASSSRTPNTEAFF
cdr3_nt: TGTGCCAGCAGCTCTCGGACTCCAAACACTGAAGCTTTCTTT

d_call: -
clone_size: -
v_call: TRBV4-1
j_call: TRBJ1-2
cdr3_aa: CASRHPGERSGYTF
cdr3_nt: TGCGCCAGCAGACACCCAGGGGAACGAAGTGGCTACACCTTC

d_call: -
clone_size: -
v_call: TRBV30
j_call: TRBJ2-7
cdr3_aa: CACLKSFSYEQYF
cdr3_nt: TGTGCCTGCCTAAAGAGTTTCTCCTACGAGCAGTACTTC

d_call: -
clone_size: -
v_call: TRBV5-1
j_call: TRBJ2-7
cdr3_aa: CASSLDRYEQYF
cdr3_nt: TGCGCCAGCAGCTTGGATCGGTACGAGCAGTACTTC

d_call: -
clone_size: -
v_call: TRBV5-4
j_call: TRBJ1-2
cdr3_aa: CASSARQGNYGYTF
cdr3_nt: TGTGCCAGCAGCGCTCGGCAGGGGAACTATGGCTACACCTTC

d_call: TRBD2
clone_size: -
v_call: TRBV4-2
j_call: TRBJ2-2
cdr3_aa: CASSQGTSGRVIGELFF
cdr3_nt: TGTGCCAGCAGCCAAGGAACTAGCGGGAGGGTCATCGGGGAGCTGTTTTTT

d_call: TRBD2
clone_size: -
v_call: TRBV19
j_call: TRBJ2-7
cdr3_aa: CASSIDRAGGSSEQYF
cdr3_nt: TGTGCCAGTAGTATAGATCGAGCGGGAGGTTCCTCCGAGCAGTACTTC

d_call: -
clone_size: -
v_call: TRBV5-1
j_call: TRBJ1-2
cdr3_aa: CASSLPQGNYGYTF
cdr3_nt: TGCGCCAGCAGCCTCCCTCAGGGGAACTATGGCTACACCTTC

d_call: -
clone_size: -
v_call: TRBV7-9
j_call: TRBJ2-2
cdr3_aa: CASSLGPGNTGELFF
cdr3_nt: TGTGCCAGCAGCCTCGGACCGGGGAATACCGGGGAGCTGTTTTTT

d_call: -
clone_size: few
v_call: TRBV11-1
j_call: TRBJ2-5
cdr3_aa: CASSLPSRAETQYF
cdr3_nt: TGTGCCAGCAGCTTACCGAGCAGGGCCGAGACCCAGTACTTC

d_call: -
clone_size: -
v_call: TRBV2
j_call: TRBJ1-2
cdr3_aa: CASSEAQRGGYTF
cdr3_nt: TGTGCCAGCAGTGAAGCGCAACGGGGTGGCTACACCTTC

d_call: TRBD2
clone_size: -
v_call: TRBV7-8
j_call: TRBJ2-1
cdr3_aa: CASSPTSGRSGEQFF
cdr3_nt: TGTGCCAGCAGCCCCACTAGCGGGAGGAGCGGTGAGCAGTTCTTC

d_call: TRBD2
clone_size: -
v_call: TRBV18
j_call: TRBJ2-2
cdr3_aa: CASVSGSHAGELFF
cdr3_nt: TGTGCCAGCGTTAGCGGGAGTCATGCCGGGGAGCTGTTTTTT

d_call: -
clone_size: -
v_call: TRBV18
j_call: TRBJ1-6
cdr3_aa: CASSLSPLTGGSPLHF
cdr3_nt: TGTGCCAGCTCACTTTCTCCCCTCACTGGGGGTTCACCCCTCCACTTT

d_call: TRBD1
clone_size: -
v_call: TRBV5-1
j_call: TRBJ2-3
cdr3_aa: CASRPSGTGGWVDTQYF
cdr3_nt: TGCGCCAGCAGGCCCTCCGGGACAGGGGGATGGGTGGATACGCAGTATTTT

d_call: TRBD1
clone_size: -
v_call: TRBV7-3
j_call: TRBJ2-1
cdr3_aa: CASSFGDRGNNEQFF
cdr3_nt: TGTGCCAGCAGCTTTGGGGACAGGGGGAACAATGAGCAGTTCTTC

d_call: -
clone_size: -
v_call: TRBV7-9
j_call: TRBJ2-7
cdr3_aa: CASSPNSQHYEQYF
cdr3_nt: TGTGCCAGCAGCCCCAACAGCCAGCACTACGAGCAGTACTTC

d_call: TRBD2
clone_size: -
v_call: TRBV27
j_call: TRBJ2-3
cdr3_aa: CASSLTSGMDTQYF
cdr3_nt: TGTGCCAGCAGTTTGACTAGCGGGATGGATACGCAGTATTTT

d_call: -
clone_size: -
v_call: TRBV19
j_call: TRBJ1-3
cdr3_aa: CASSPGGHPTGNTIYF
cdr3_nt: TGTGCCAGTAGTCCCGGTGGGCACCCTACTGGAAACACCATATATTTT

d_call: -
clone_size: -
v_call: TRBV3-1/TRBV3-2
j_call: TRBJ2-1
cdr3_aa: CASSQGQGWNNEQFF
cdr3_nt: TGTGCCAGCAGCCAAGGGCAAGGGTGGAACAATGAGCAGTTCTTC

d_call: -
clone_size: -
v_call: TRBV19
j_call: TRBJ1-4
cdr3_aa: CASSISPTTNEKLFF
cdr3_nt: TGTGCCAGTAGTATTTCCCCAACAACTAATGAAAAACTGTTTTTT

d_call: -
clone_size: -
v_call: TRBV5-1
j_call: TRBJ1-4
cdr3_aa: CASSLGQGYEKLFF
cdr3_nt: TGCGCCAGCAGCTTGGGGCAGGGTTATGAAAAACTGTTTTTT

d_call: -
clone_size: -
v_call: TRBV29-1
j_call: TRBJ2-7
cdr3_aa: CSGTDSYEQYF
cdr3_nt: TGCAGCGGAACCGACAGCTACGAGCAGTACTTC

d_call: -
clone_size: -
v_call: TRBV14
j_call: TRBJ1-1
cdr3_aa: CASSLMGPRMNTEAFF
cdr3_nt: TGTGCCAGCAGCCTCATGGGACCGAGAATGAACACTGAAGCTTTCTTT

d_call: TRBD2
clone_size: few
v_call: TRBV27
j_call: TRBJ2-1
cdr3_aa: CASRPGGTSYNEQFF
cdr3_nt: TGTGCCAGCAGGCCGGGGGGAACCTCCTACAATGAGCAGTTCTTC

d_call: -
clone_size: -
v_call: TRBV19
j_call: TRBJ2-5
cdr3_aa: CASSMLAGETQYF
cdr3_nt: TGTGCCAGTAGTATGCTAGCCGGGGAGACCCAGTACTTC

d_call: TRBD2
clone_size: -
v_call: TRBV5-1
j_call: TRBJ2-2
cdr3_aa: CASSSTSSAGELFF
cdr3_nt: TGCGCCAGCAGCTCGACTAGCAGTGCCGGGGAGCTGTTTTTT

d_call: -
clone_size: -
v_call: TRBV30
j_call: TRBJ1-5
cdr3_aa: CAWSEGNQPQHF
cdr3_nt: TGTGCCTGGAGTGAGGGGAATCAGCCCCAGCATTTT

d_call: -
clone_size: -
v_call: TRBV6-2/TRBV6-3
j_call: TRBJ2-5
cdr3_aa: CASSIPLGNQETQYF
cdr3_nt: TGTGCCAGCAGCATACCTCTCGGGAACCAAGAGACCCAGTACTTC

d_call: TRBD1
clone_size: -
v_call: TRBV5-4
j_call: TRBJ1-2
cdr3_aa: CASSFGQGAGYGYTF
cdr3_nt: TGTGCCAGCAGCTTCGGACAGGGGGCGGGATATGGCTACACCTTC

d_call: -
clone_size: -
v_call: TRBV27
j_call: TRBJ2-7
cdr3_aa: CASSLVNFPSYEQYF
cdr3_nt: TGTGCCAGCAGTTTGGTGAACTTTCCTTCCTACGAGCAGTACTTC

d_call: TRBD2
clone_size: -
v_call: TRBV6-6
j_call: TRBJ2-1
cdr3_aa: CASTTRAGDAYNEQFF
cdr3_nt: TGTGCCAGCACCACACGGGCGGGAGACGCCTACAATGAGCAGTTCTTC

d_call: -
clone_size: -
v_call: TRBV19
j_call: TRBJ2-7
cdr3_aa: CASSTHGREQYF
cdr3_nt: TGTGCCAGTAGTACCCATGGGAGAGAGCAGTACTTC

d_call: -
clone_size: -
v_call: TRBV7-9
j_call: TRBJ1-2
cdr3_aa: CASIVWQDLSNYGYTF
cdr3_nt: TGTGCCAGCATCGTTTGGCAGGACCTTAGTAACTATGGCTACACCTTC

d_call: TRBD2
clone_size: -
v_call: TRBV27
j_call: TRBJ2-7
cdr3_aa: CASSLSGLGLAGGSYEQYF
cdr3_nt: TGTGCCAGCAGTTTATCGGGTTTAGGGCTAGCGGGAGGGTCCTACGAGCAGTACTTC

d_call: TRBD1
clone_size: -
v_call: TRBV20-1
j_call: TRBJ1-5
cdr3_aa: CSASRRGPRGQPQHF
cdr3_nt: TGCAGTGCTAGTCGAAGGGGGCCACGGGGCCAGCCCCAGCATTTT

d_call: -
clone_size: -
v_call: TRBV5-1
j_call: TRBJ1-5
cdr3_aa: CASRPSVGEGEGPQHF
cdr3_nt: TGCGCCAGCAGACCCTCCGTCGGGGAGGGAGAGGGGCCCCAGCATTTT